This TCR beta chain was profiled in a study of blood T cell repertoires in COVID-19. Study at large: Italy, Spain and the United States were the sources of the convalescent and acute COVID-19 samples.

This clone was seen more than once but under ten times. In the authors' workflow: Reference gene primers were amplified, and this amplification served to estimate nucleated cell counts. Using immunoSEQ multiplex PCR, the repertoire was profiled, and TCRdb retains in-frame clones only, with some absent. From that table come the V and J calls and clone size; the DNA was used to work out D and trimming. The repertoire has approximately 70,000 clones, roughly 88% of them found once; the top ten carry roughly 5%. Germline V gene sequence: CDR1 MNHEY, CDR2 SMNVEV (reference sequence). The CDR3 covers 15 residues. V dropped 8 bases and J dropped 0 bases, with 17 bases sitting between them.

The rearrangement links TRBV27 to TRBJ2-7, with a weak D call TRBD2 (6 bases). The material sequenced was peripheral blood. The receptor comes from a human donor in a cohort sampled during active COVID-19. The chain's CDR3 is CASRPREVGSYEQYF. The DNA for the CDR3 is TGTGCCAGCCGACCCAGGGAGGTGGGCTCCTACGAGCAGTACTTC.